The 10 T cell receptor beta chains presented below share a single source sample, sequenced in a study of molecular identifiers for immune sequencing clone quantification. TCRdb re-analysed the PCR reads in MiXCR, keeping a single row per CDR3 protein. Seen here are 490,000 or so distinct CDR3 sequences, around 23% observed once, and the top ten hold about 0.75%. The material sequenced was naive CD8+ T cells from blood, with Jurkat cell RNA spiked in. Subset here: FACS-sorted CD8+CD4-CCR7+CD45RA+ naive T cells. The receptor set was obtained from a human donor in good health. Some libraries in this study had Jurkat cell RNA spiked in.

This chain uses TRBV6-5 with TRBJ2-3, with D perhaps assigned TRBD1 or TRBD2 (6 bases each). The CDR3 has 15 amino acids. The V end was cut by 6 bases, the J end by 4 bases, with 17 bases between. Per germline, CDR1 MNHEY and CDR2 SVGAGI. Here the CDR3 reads CASSFEGGVADTQYF. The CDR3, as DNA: TGTGCCAGCAGCTTTGAGGGGGGAGTGGCAGATACGCAGTATTTT.

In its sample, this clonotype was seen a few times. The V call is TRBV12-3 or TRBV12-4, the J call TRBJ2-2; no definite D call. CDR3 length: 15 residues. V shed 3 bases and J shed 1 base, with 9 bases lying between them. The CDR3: CASSFYGGNTGELFF. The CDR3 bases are TGTGCCAGCAGTTTCTACGGCGGGAACACCGGGGAGCTGTTTTTT.

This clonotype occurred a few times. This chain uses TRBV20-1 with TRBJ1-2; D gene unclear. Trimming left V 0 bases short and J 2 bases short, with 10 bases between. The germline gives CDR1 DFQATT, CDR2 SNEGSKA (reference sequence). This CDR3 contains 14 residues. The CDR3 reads CSARDNSGNYGYTF. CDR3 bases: TGCAGTGCTAGAGATAATTCAGGAAACTATGGCTACACCTTC.

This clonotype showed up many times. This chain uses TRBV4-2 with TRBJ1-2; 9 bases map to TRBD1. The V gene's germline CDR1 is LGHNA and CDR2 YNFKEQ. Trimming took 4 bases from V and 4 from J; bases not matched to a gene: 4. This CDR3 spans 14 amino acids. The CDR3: CASSLETGGYGYTF. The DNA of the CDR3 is TGTGCCAGCAGCCTCGAGACAGGGGGCTATGGCTACACCTTC.

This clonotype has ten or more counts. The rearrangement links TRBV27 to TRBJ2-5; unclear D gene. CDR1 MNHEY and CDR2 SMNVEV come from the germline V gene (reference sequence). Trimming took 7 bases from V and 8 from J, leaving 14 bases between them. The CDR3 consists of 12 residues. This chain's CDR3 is CASKTSDRTQYF. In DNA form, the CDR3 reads TGTGCCAGCAAAACAAGTGACCGAACCCAGTACTTC.

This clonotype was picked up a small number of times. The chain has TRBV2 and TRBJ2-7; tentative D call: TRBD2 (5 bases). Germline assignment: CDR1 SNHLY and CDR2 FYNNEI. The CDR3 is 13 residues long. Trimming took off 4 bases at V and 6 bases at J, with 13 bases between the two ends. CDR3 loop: CASSGGPFPEQYF. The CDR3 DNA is TGTGCCAGCAGTGGAGGGCCGTTCCCCGAGCAGTACTTC.

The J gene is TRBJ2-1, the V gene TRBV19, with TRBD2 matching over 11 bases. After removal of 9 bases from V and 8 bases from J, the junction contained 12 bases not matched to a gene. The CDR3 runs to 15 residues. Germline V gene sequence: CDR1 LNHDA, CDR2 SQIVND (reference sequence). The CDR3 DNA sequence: TGTGCCAGCCGAATTACTAGCGGGGGCGCGGATGAGCAGTTCTTC. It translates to CASRITSGGADEQFF.

CDR3 DNA sequence: TGTGCCAGCAGTTCAGTAGCGGGGACGGATGAGCAGTACTTC. As protein: CASSSVAGTDEQYF. This rearrangement joins TRBV6-5 to TRBJ2-7; TRBD2 matches 8 bases. Germline CDR1 reads MNHEY; CDR2 reads SVGAGI. The CDR3 is made up of 14 amino acids. V dropped 4 bases and J dropped 7; count of bases not matched to a gene: 9.

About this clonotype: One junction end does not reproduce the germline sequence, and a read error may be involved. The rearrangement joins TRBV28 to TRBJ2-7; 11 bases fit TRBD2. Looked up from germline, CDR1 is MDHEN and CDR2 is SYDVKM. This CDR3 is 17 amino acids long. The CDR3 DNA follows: TGTGCCGGCAGTTTACTCCTCGGGACTAGCGGTTTCTACGAGCAGTACTTC. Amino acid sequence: CAGSLLLGTSGFYEQYF.

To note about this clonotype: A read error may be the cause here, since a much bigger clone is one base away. The CDR3: CVSSSGRASYEQYF. DNA of the CDR3: TGCGTCAGCAGCTCTGGAAGGGCCAGCTACGAGCAGTACTTC. The chain recombines TRBV5-1 with TRBJ2-7; D not resolved. The CDR3 extends over 14 amino acids. Germline values: CDR1 SGHRS, CDR2 YFSETQ. Using reference TRBV5-1 and TRBJ2-7 for the parts outside the CDR3, the full variable domain is KAGVTQTPRYLIKTRGQQVTLSCSPISGHRSVSWYQQTPGQGLQFLFEYFSETQRNKGNFPGRFSGRQFSNSRSEMNVSTLELGDSALYLCVSSSGRASYEQYFGPGTRLTVT.